A single sample is the source of the 22 T cell receptor beta chains below, sequenced in a study of spatial heterogeneity in lung cancer. Each CDR3 protein gets one entry after TCRdb re-called the 5' RACE reads with MiXCR. The sample has more than 50,000 distinct CDR3 sequences, over 5.5% seen once. Noted time point: sample taken at primary tumor resection. Tumor, nontumor lung or frozen PBMC supplied whole RNA that was sequenced unsorted. The sample consisted of PBMCs, taken at surgery. Receptor source: a female donor with early-stage non-small cell lung cancer.

In its sample, this clonotype was seen many times. The rearrangement joins TRBV20-1 to TRBJ2-5; D is ambiguous. CDR1 is DFQATT and CDR2 is SNEGSKA in the germline V gene (reference sequence). This CDR3 spans 12 amino acids. V lost 0 bases to trimming and J lost 4 bases, with 6 bases between them. For the CDR3, the DNA is TGCAGTGCTAGAGATGTCGCAGAGACCCAGTACTTC. Residues: CSARDVAETQYF.

The chain uses TRBV6-1 and TRBJ2-2; D not resolved. The germline V gene encodes CDR1 MNHNS and CDR2 SASEGT. The CDR3 consists of 12 residues. V was pared by 6 bases and J by 3 bases, with 5 bases between. The CDR3 nucleotides are TGTGCCAGCAGAGAGTACACCGGGGAGCTGTTTTTT. It translates to CASREYTGELFF.

There are a few counts of this clonotype. J is TRBJ2-5 and V is TRBV20-1, with no clear D. V was trimmed by 1 base and J by 5 bases, leaving 2 bases between them. Germline loops: CDR1 DFQATT, CDR2 SNEGSKA (reference sequence). The CDR3 length is 10 residues. The CDR3 DNA follows: TGCAGTGCTAGAGTTGAGACCCAGTACTTC. Translating gives CSARVETQYF.

This clonotype was picked up many times. This chain uses TRBV13 with TRBJ1-4; D unclear. Germline V gene data show CDR1 as PRHDT and CDR2 as FYEKMQ (reference sequence). The CDR3 runs to 17 residues. The V end lost 3 bases, the J end lost 4 bases, and 18 bases lay between the germline ends. The DNA of the CDR3 is TGTGCCAGCAGCTTCAAGCGCCGCGCCTTGGGTAATGAAAAACTGTTTTTT. This encodes CASSFKRRALGNEKLFF.

This clonotype was counted between two and nine times. V is TRBV9 and J is TRBJ2-2, with TRBD2 matching over 10 bases. Per germline, CDR1 SGDLS and CDR2 YYNGEE. V dropped 4 bases and J dropped 3; count of bases not matched to a gene: 12. The CDR3 is made up of 18 amino acids. This CDR3 is CASSPRPTGTSDTGELFF. In nucleotides, the CDR3 is TGTGCCAGCAGCCCACGTCCCACCGGGACTAGCGACACCGGGGAGCTGTTTTTT. The variable domain in full, completed from reference TRBV9 and TRBJ2-2, reads DSGVTQTPKHLITATGQRVTLRCSPRSGDLSVYWYQQSLDQGLQFLIQYYNGEERAKGNILERFSAQQFPDLHSELNLSSLELGDSALYFCASSPRPTGTSDTGELFFGEGSRLTVL.

This clonotype has just one count. A much larger clone sits a single nucleotide away, making a read error possible. The chain carries TRBV5-1 and TRBJ2-7; D is undetermined. The length of the CDR3 is 15 residues. CDR1 SGHRS and CDR2 YFSETQ come from the germline V gene. V was shortened by 0 bases and J by 0 bases, with 10 bases between the two germline ends. In nucleotides, the CDR3 is TGCGCCAGCAGCTTGGAGCCGAGGACCTCCTACGAGCAGTACTTC. This sequence encodes CASSLEPRTSYEQYF.

This clonotype was counted ten times or more. The V and J genes are TRBV28 and TRBJ1-1, with D possibly TRBD1 on 5 matching bases. V lost 5 bases to trimming and J lost 4 bases, with 20 bases between them. Germline V CDR1 and CDR2: MDHEN, SYDVKM. The length of the CDR3 is 16 residues. CDR3 DNA sequence: TGTGCCAGCAGTCTAAGGGAGGGGTGGCTGGGCACTGAAGCTTTCTTT. It codes for CASSLREGWLGTEAFF. Supplemented by reference TRBV28 and TRBJ1-1, the full variable domain reads DVKVTQSSRYLVKRTGEKVFLECVQDMDHENMFWYRQDPGLGLRLIYFSYDVKMKEKGDIPEGYSVSREKKERFSLILESASTNQTSMYLCASSLREGWLGTEAFFGQGTRLTVV.

In its sample, this clonotype was seen many times. The chain uses TRBV2 and TRBJ1-5, with D maybe TRBD1 (5 bases). The CDR3 loop spans 15 amino acids. Trimming shortened V by 3 bases and J by 3 bases, and 12 bases separated the two germline ends. Germline CDR1 reads SNHLY; CDR2 reads FYNNEI. Here the CDR3 reads CASSERGRDNQPQHF. CDR3 sequence (DNA): TGTGCCAGCAGTGAGAGGGGACGGGACAATCAGCCCCAGCATTTT.

This clonotype showed up many times. This rearrangement joins TRBV3-1 to TRBJ1-1, with TRBD1 as a possible D gene (6 bases). V shed 0 bases and J shed 4 bases, with 15 bases lying between them. Germline V CDR1 and CDR2: LGHDT, YNNKEL (reference sequence). The CDR3 is 16 amino acids. In DNA form, the CDR3 reads TGTGCCAGCAGCCAAGATCTGGAGGGAGGGGGCACTGAAGCTTTCTTT. As protein: CASSQDLEGGGTEAFF.

This clonotype was found many times. This rearrangement joins TRBV2 to TRBJ1-2; no definite D call. The V gene lost 2 bases and the J gene lost 7 bases, with 5 bases spanning the gap. The CDR3 runs to 11 residues. Germline V gene sequence: CDR1 SNHLY, CDR2 FYNNEI. As DNA, the CDR3 is TGTGCCAGCAGTGAAATGTTTGGCTACACCTTC. Residues: CASSEMFGYTF.

This chain links TRBV28 with TRBJ1-4; D may be TRBD1 (6 bases). V dropped 3 bases and J dropped 8 bases, with 22 bases sitting between them. This CDR3 has 17 residues. Germline V CDR1 and CDR2: MDHEN, SYDVKM. The DNA of the CDR3 is TGTGCCAGCAGTTTCCTCGGACGGGGGCAAAAAGGGGAAAAACTGTTTTTT. This sequence encodes CASSFLGRGQKGEKLFF.

This clonotype occurred many times. This rearrangement joins TRBV7-9 to TRBJ2-7, with TRBD1 as a possible D gene (6 bases). Germline CDR1 SEHNR, CDR2 FQNEAQ (reference sequence). The CDR3 has 12 amino acids. V was cut by 2 bases and J by 9 bases, with 11 bases left in between. CDR3 nucleotide sequence: TGTGCCAGCAGCTTAAGACAGGCAGCGCAGTACTTC. Amino acids: CASSLRQAAQYF.

At least ten counts were recorded for this clonotype. V usage is TRBV12-3 or TRBV12-4 and J usage is TRBJ2-1; perhaps TRBD1 as D (6 bases). CDR3 size: 14 residues. Trimming pared 4 bases from V and 3 bases from J, leaving 10 bases between. DNA for the CDR3: TGTGCCAGCAGTTACCAGGGGTACTACAATGAGCAGTTCTTC. Residues: CASSYQGYYNEQFF.

V and J are TRBV7-2 and TRBJ2-2; D is tentatively TRBD1 or TRBD2 (5 bases each). This CDR3 region has 15 residues. Germline V gives CDR1 SGHTA, CDR2 FQGNSA. Trimming cost V 1 base and J 5 bases, with 11 bases left between them. The CDR3 DNA reads TGTGCCAGCAGCTTAGAGCCGGGGCGGACCGGGGAGCTGTTTTTT. This sequence encodes CASSLEPGRTGELFF.

This clonotype has ten or more counts. The chain carries TRBV20-1 and TRBJ1-1; D call uncertain. The CDR3 extends over 14 amino acids. Germline V lookup: CDR1 DFQATT, CDR2 SNEGSKA (reference sequence). Trimming took off 6 bases at V and 0 bases at J, with 14 bases between the two ends. The CDR3 DNA reads TGCAGTGCGAGTAGGACCGGCATGAACACTGAAGCTTTCTTT. It is translated as CSASRTGMNTEAFF.

This chain connects TRBV5-1 to TRBJ2-5; perhaps D is TRBD1 or TRBD2 (5 bases each). CDR1 SGHRS and CDR2 YFSETQ come from the germline V gene. This CDR3 has 15 amino acids. V was clipped by 4 bases and J by 3 bases, with 16 bases between them. The CDR3 spells CASSQTGTAEETQYF. The CDR3 DNA reads TGCGCCAGCAGCCAAACCGGGACGGCGGAAGAGACCCAGTACTTC.

This clonotype was counted a few times. V usage is TRBV3-1 and J usage is TRBJ1-1; 7 positions agree with TRBD1. Germline trimming cut 6 bases from V and 8 bases from J; bases unmatched to any gene: 6. This CDR3 comprises 12 residues. From germline, CDR1 is LGHDT and CDR2 YNNKEL (reference sequence). The CDR3 reads CASSQIQGEAFF. The CDR3 DNA is TGTGCCAGCAGTCAAATACAGGGGGAAGCTTTCTTT.

This clonotype showed up just a few times. The V call is TRBV29-1, the J call TRBJ1-4; D is ambiguous. The CDR3 sequence is 12 residues long. Germline assignment: CDR1 SQVTM and CDR2 ANQGSEA. Trimming took 4 bases from V and 4 from J, leaving 7 bases between them. The CDR3 loop reads CSVVEVNEKLFF. In DNA form, the CDR3 reads TGCAGCGTTGTGGAAGTTAATGAAAAACTGTTTTTT.

This clonotype was detected many times. The chain has TRBV7-6 and TRBJ2-5; 7 nucleotides align to TRBD2. The junction had 5 bases not matched to a gene; V was cut back by 3 bases and J by 1 base. Germline lookup yields CDR1 SGHVS and CDR2 FNYEAQ. This CDR3 has 15 residues. In DNA, the CDR3 is TGTGCCAGCAGCTTGGGAGGGTATGGCCAAGAGACCCAGTACTTC. Its protein product is CASSLGGYGQETQYF.

This chain uses TRBV3-1 with TRBJ2-3; D ambiguous. Germline V lookup: CDR1 LGHDT, CDR2 YNNKEL (reference sequence). Trimming shortened V by 0 bases and J by 5 bases, and 3 bases separated the two germline ends. This CDR3 region has 12 residues. CDR3 bases: TGTGCCAGCAGCCAAGATCTAGATACGCAGTATTTT. It codes for CASSQDLDTQYF.

There are many counts of this clonotype. The CDR3 region is CASFNSPSSYNEQFF. Written as DNA, the CDR3 is TGCGCCAGCTTTAACAGCCCCAGCTCCTACAATGAGCAGTTCTTC. This sequence joins TRBV5-1 and TRBJ2-1, with D unresolved. This CDR3 contains 15 residues. Germline V gene sequence: CDR1 SGHRS, CDR2 YFSETQ. Trimming cost V 7 bases and J 0 bases, with 14 bases left between them.

Many counts were recorded for this clonotype. This chain's CDR3 is CASSQVGGAPGELFF. The CDR3 coding sequence is TGTGCCAGCAGCCAAGTTGGGGGGGCCCCCGGGGAGCTGTTTTTT. The rearrangement joins TRBV4-2 to TRBJ2-2; D may be TRBD2 (7 bases). There are 15 residues in the CDR3. Trimming took 1 base from V and 6 from J, leaving 12 bases between them. Germline-derived CDR1 and CDR2 are LGHNA and YNFKEQ.